This T cell receptor beta chain was sequenced during a study of T-cell reconstitution after alpha-beta-depleted transplantation in children. Germline V gives CDR1 DFQATT, CDR2 SNEGSKA (reference sequence). There are 12 residues in the CDR3. With V trimmed by 6 bases and J by 4 bases, 6 bases remained unmatched. Unique molecular identifiers were used in preparing the TCRbeta library. TCRdb called the PCR reads again in MiXCR, with one record for every CDR3 protein. The sample shows 180,000 or so distinct CDR3 sequences, roughly 6.3% of them seen only once. This clonotype was seen only a few times. What it binds is not known. The study's findings and limits: Certain patients had high TCRbeta diversity at day 60, and it came from recipient T cells and thymic progenitors that survived. T-cell numbers and diversity one year post-transplant derived largely from freshly generated T cells.

The material sequenced was PBMCs, taken before TCRalphabeta/CD19-depleted stem cell transplant. This TCR derives from a girl under three years old with combined immunodeficiency, due to receive a stem cell transplant. This chain connects TRBV20-1 to TRBJ2-7; 7 bases align to TRBD1. CDR3 DNA: TGCAGTGCCCAGAGGGACAGTTACGAGCAGTACTTC. It specifies CSAQRDSYEQYF.